One sample yielded the 6 T cell receptor beta chains listed below, sequenced in a study of response to subunit inactivated influenza vaccine. TCRdb recomputed calls from the RT-PCR reads with MiXCR, one row per CDR3 protein. The profile shows about 780,000 distinct CDR3 sequences, 18% of them singletons. Specimen: PBMCs from blood, collected about 5 days after vaccination. Every receptor here comes from a man aged 50 or older who received an inactivated influenza vaccine.

Ten or more counts support this clonotype. J is TRBJ2-5 and V is TRBV4-3; no definite D call. V lost 4 bases to trimming and J lost 4 bases, with 13 bases between them. The CDR3 loop spans 14 amino acids. Germline V gene sequence: CDR1 LGHNA, CDR2 YSLEER. This chain's CDR3 is CASSPNSHRETQYF. The DNA for the CDR3 is TGCGCCAGCAGCCCAAATTCTCACCGAGAGACCCAGTACTTC.

This clonotype was detected only a few times. The rearrangement links TRBV20-1 to TRBJ2-7, with 12 bases lining up with TRBD1. CDR1 and CDR2 (germline): DFQATT, SNEGSKA (reference sequence). V shed 0 bases and J 2 bases; nucleotides not matched to a gene: 11. The CDR3 consists of 18 residues. The CDR3 spells CSARDLWGGQGATYEQYF. CDR3 coding DNA: TGCAGTGCTAGAGATCTGTGGGGGGGACAGGGGGCAACCTACGAGCAGTACTTC.

This clonotype was detected only a few times. The V call is TRBV4-1, the J call TRBJ2-1, with D perhaps being TRBD1 or TRBD2 (5 bases each). V lost 1 base and J 8 bases, leaving 18 bases between the germline ends. CDR1 MGHRA and CDR2 YSYEKL come from the germline V gene. This CDR3 comprises 16 residues. The CDR3 spells CASSQVELPGADEQFF. The CDR3 region has the DNA TGCGCCAGCAGCCAAGTCGAGTTACCCGGGGCCGATGAGCAGTTCTTC.

In its sample, this clonotype was seen a few times. The chain carries TRBV10-3 and TRBJ2-3; D gene unclear. The CDR3 is made up of 14 amino acids. The V gene's germline CDR1 is ENHRY and CDR2 SYGVKD. Trimming took 0 bases from V and 6 from J, leaving 10 bases between them. The CDR3 DNA reads as TGTGCCATCAGTGAGTCGTCGCTCCAGGATACGCAGTATTTT. It codes for CAISESSLQDTQYF.

The chain couples TRBV4-2 to TRBJ2-6; D perhaps matches TRBD1 (5 bases). This CDR3 is 22 amino acids long. Trimming took off 4 bases at V and 2 bases at J, with 30 bases between the two ends. CDR1 and CDR2 from the germline V gene are LGHNA and YNFKEQ. The CDR3 reads CASSPRQGAVLYGLTGANVLTF. As DNA, the CDR3 is TGTGCCAGCAGCCCCCGCCAGGGTGCGGTTTTGTATGGATTGACTGGGGCCAACGTCCTGACTTTC.

This clonotype turned up a few times. The chain employs TRBV6-1 and TRBJ1-2; the match to TRBD1 covers 7 bases. CDR1 is MNHNS, CDR2 SASEGT, per germline. The J segment lost 4 bases and the V segment lost 10 bases, leaving 12 bases of the junction unmatched. This CDR3 region has 14 residues. As DNA, the CDR3 is TGTGCCATCAGACGGGAGGGGGCTAGCTATGGCTACACCTTC. Protein product: CAIRREGASYGYTF.